This passage covers 16 T cell receptor beta chains from one sample sequenced in a study of T-cell memory formation after mild COVID-19. In TCRdb, the 5' RACE reads were re-called with MiXCR into one record per CDR3 protein. The table shows 45,000 to 50,000 distinct CDR3 sequences, with 7% to 8% occurring only once. Sequencing input: PBMCs or a T cell subset sorted from them (not recorded which). The receptor source for this set is a man younger than 35 who had mild COVID-19 (a few samples of this study predate the infection). Cell type and time point are not known.

This clonotype was seen only a few times. The V gene is TRBV12-3 or TRBV12-4, the J gene TRBJ1-5; D is possibly TRBD1 (6 bases). V was cut by 6 bases and J by 0 bases, with 12 bases left in between. This CDR3 region has 15 residues. In nucleotides, the CDR3 is TGTGCCAGCAGCCTAGGACAGTATAGCAATCAGCCCCAGCATTTT. Its translation: CASSLGQYSNQPQHF.

The gene calls are TRBV18 and TRBJ2-5; tentative D call: TRBD2 (5 bases). Germline V gene lookup returns CDR1 KGHSH and CDR2 LQKENI. Deletions cut 2 bases from V and 4 bases from J, with 11 bases between. CDR3 length: 14 residues. The CDR3 DNA reads TGTGCCAGCTCACCAATGAGGACTGGAGAGACCCAGTACTTC. It translates to CASSPMRTGETQYF.

The rearrangement joins TRBV10-3 to TRBJ1-1; D might be TRBD1 (6 bases). CDR3 size: 13 residues. Germline CDR1 ENHRY, CDR2 SYGVKD. The V and J ends lost 3 bases and 5 bases respectively, with 10 bases between them. In nucleotides, the CDR3 is TGTGCCATCAGTGACAGGGGTTCGACTGAAGCTTTCTTT. It translates to CAISDRGSTEAFF.

This clonotype has a count of ten or more. CDR3 sequence reads: CSAASGSDTQYF. Here the CDR3 DNA reads TGCAGTGCCGCATCCGGTTCAGATACGCAGTATTTT. This sequence joins TRBV20-1 and TRBJ2-3; D not certain. The V and J ends lost 6 bases and 4 bases respectively, with 11 bases between them. The CDR3 is 12 residues long. Germline V CDR1 and CDR2: DFQATT, SNEGSKA (reference sequence).

The genes are TRBV15 and TRBJ2-5; D is ambiguous. V was clipped by 11 bases and J by 0 bases, with 13 bases between them. The CDR3 runs to 13 residues. Germline V gene data show CDR1 as LNHNV and CDR2 as YYDKDF (reference sequence). The CDR3, as DNA: TGTGCCTCCCAGAGAAAGTACCAAGAGACCCAGTACTTC. Translating it yields CASQRKYQETQYF.

The rearrangement uses TRBV7-8 and TRBJ1-5, with 7 bases identical to TRBD1. The CDR3 loop spans 15 amino acids. CDR1 and CDR2 (germline): SGHVS, FQNEAQ. V shed 4 bases and J 5 bases; nucleotides not matched to a gene: 8. Here the CDR3 DNA reads TGTGCCAGCAGCTCCCAGGGGGAGCTCGATCAGCCCCAGCATTTT. This sequence encodes CASSSQGELDQPQHF.

This clonotype was seen a few times. The CDR3 region is CASSLWVAGPNEQFF. The DNA of the CDR3 is TGTGCCAGCAGCTTGTGGGTAGCGGGGCCCAATGAGCAGTTCTTC. The chain carries TRBV7-3 and TRBJ2-1, with 8 bases identical to TRBD2. Germline lookup yields CDR1 SGHTA and CDR2 FQGTGA. V was pared by 3 bases and J by 6 bases, with 7 bases of the junction left unmatched. The CDR3 sequence is 15 residues long.

This clonotype was detected only a few times. The rearrangement joins TRBV20-1 to TRBJ2-1; TRBD2 matches at 11 bases. The CDR3 runs to 16 residues. Germline-derived CDR1 and CDR2 are DFQATT and SNEGSKA (reference sequence). CDR3 nucleotide sequence: TGCAGCGTTGATGGTAGCGGGGGGGCGTACTACAATGAGCAGTTCTTC. It encodes CSVDGSGGAYYNEQFF.

This clonotype was counted a few times. The chain combines TRBV7-2 with TRBJ2-3; TRBD1 matches 8 bases. V shed 5 bases and J 1 base; nucleotides not matched to a gene: 5. Per the germline V gene, CDR1 is SGHTA and CDR2 is FQGNSA. The CDR3 length is 15 residues. The CDR3 spells CASSQTGAGTDTQYF. Here the CDR3 DNA reads TGTGCCAGCAGCCAGACAGGGGCAGGCACAGATACGCAGTATTTT.

The V gene is TRBV5-5, the J gene TRBJ1-2, with 7 bases fitting TRBD1. Germline-derived CDR1 and CDR2 are SGHKS and YYEKEE (reference sequence). Trimming at V came to 4 bases and at J to 4 bases, leaving 7 bases not matched to a gene. CDR3 length: 14 amino acids. CDR3 bases: TGTGCCAGCAGCCCCGCGGCAGGGGGCTATGGCTACACCTTC. It codes for CASSPAAGGYGYTF.

The chain recombines TRBV28 with TRBJ2-5, with TRBD2 matching 8 bases. V lost 3 bases to trimming and J lost 2 bases; unmatched junction nucleotides: 8. CDR1 and CDR2 from the germline V gene are MDHEN and SYDVKM. The CDR3 runs to 16 residues. The CDR3 region has the DNA TGTGCCAGCAGTTTTTCGAAAGCGGGGGAGCAAGAGACCCAGTACTTC. This codes for CASSFSKAGEQETQYF. Together with reference TRBV28 and TRBJ2-5, the CDR3 gives the full variable domain: DVKVTQSSRYLVKRTGEKVFLECVQDMDHENMFWYRQDPGLGLRLIYFSYDVKMKEKGDIPEGYSVSREKKERFSLILESASTNQTSMYLCASSFSKAGEQETQYFGPGTRLLVL.

There are a few counts of this clonotype. The chain joins TRBV4-3 to TRBJ1-2, with D perhaps TRBD1 (5 bases). CDR1 is LGHNA, CDR2 YSLEER, per germline. Trimming stripped 0 bases from V and 0 bases from J, with 11 bases between. This CDR3 is 16 amino acids long. This CDR3 reads CASSQDGARSNYGYTF. For the CDR3, the DNA is TGCGCCAGCAGCCAAGATGGGGCAAGGTCTAACTATGGCTACACCTTC.

This chain links TRBV19 with TRBJ1-2; maybe TRBD1 (5 bases). Trimming shortened V by 3 bases and J by 4 bases, and 12 bases separated the two germline ends. CDR1 LNHDA and CDR2 SQIVND come from the germline V gene (reference sequence). The CDR3 sequence is 14 residues long. CDR3 bases: TGTGCCAGTAGTATTGGGGGAGAGGTCTATGGCTACACCTTC. It codes for CASSIGGEVYGYTF. The full variable domain, its missing parts supplied by reference TRBV19 and TRBJ1-2, is DGGITQSPKYLFRKEGQNVTLSCEQNLNHDAMYWYRQDPGQGLRLIYYSQIVNDFQKGDIAEGYSVSREKKESFPLTVTSAQKNPTAFYLCASSIGGEVYGYTFGSGTRLTVV.

In this sample, this clonotype turned up a few times. The rearrangement joins TRBV6-6 to TRBJ1-1; tentative D call: TRBD1 (5 bases). The CDR3 is 16 amino acids. In germline, CDR1 is MNHNY, CDR2 SVGAGI (reference sequence). V was shortened by 4 bases and J by 4 bases, with 19 bases between the two germline ends. The CDR3 loop reads CASSSPAQGAGTEAFF. Written as DNA, the CDR3 is TGTGCCAGCAGTTCCCCCGCTCAGGGCGCGGGCACTGAAGCTTTCTTT.

This clonotype has more than one count but fewer than ten. This rearrangement joins TRBV18 to TRBJ2-2; D call uncertain. The germline V gene has CDR1 KGHSH and CDR2 LQKENI. The V and J ends lost 7 bases and 3 bases respectively, with 6 bases between them. CDR3 length: 12 amino acids. The chain's CDR3 is CASFTYTGELFF. Written as DNA, the CDR3 is TGTGCCAGCTTCACTTACACCGGGGAGCTGTTTTTT. The whole variable domain, remainder taken from reference TRBV18 and TRBJ2-2, is NAGVMQNPRHLVRRRGQEARLRCSPMKGHSHVYWYRQLPEEGLKFMVYLQKENIIDESGMPKERFSAEFPKEGPSILRIQQVVRGDSAAYFCASFTYTGELFFGEGSRLTVL.

V and J are TRBV20-1 and TRBJ1-5; a possible D gene is TRBD1 (6 bases). Between the trimmed V and J ends, which lost 2 bases and 3 bases, there was a span of 11 bases. The CDR3 length is 14 residues. In germline, CDR1 is DFQATT, CDR2 SNEGSKA (reference sequence). CDR3 protein: CSARSGANNQPQHF. In nucleotides, the CDR3 is TGCAGTGCTAGATCAGGGGCCAACAATCAGCCCCAGCATTTT.